A selection of T cell receptor beta chains follows, all from one sample in a study of blood T cell repertoires in COVID-19. Sequencing was performed with immunoSEQ multiplex PCR; in TCRdb, only in-frame clones are kept and a portion is missing. The data show around 300,000 clones, with roughly 85% seen just once and about 6% held by the top ten. Sequencing input: PBMCs or T cells enriched from blood (not recorded which). These receptors were collected from a woman aged 40 to 50 who had recovered from COVID-19. CDR3s include the opening cysteine and the closing phenylalanine or tryptophan. The order of the fields is clone size, D gene, V gene, J gene, CDR3 DNA, CDR3 protein. A D gene is named only where the DNA matches it firmly. Some rows mark clone size as missing; the rest say once, few, many or name a class of expanded clone.

.	TRBD1	TRBV9	TRBJ1-2	TGTGCCAGCAGCGTAGGGCTAGGAGGGGGCGTCGAGGGTGATGGCTACACCTTC	CASSVGLGGGVEGDGYTF
.	.	TRBV7-9	TRBJ2-1	TGTGCCAGCAGCCTCGGGACATTAGATGAGCAGTTCTTC	CASSLGTLDEQFF
few	TRBD1	TRBV7-9	TRBJ2-2	TGTGCCAGCAGCTCCTACCGGGACAGGGGACACGGGGAGCTGTTTTTT	CASSSYRDRGHGELFF
.	TRBD1	TRBV27	TRBJ2-7	TGTGCCAGCAGTTTATCCCCCCGACAGGGCTACGAGCAGTACTTC	CASSLSPRQGYEQYF
.	TRBD1	TRBV4-2	TRBJ1-3	TGTGCCAGCAGCCAAGTGGCCGGGACAGCTGGAAACACCATATATTTT	CASSQVAGTAGNTIYF
once	TRBD2	TRBV11-2	TRBJ2-5	TGTGCCAGCAGCACACTAGCGGGGCCTCGGGCCCAGTACTTC	CASSTLAGPRAQYF
.	TRBD1	TRBV19	TRBJ1-4	TGTGCCAGTAGGACCGGGACAGCAACTAATGAAAAACTGTTTTTT	CASRTGTATNEKLFF
.	.	TRBV7-6	TRBJ1-5	TGTGCCAGCAGCTTAAGGTCCGAACACTCCGGGAGAAAGGGTCAGCCCCAGCATTTT	CASSLRSEHSGRKGQPQHF
.	.	TRBV7-8	TRBJ1-6	TGTGCCAGCACAACCGCCCAGGGCTCACCCCTCCACTTT	CASTTAQGSPLHF
.	.	TRBV4-3	TRBJ2-4	TGCGCCAGCAGCCAAGGTGCGACAGAAGGGGGCATTCAGTACTTC	CASSQGATEGGIQYF
.	TRBD1	TRBV15	TRBJ2-7	TGTGCCACCAGCAGAGATGGGGTGCCGGACAGGGGGACCTACGAGCAGTACTTC	CATSRDGVPDRGTYEQYF
.	TRBD2	TRBV5-5	TRBJ2-3	TGTGCCGGGGGACTAGCGGGAGGTTCAGATACGCAGTATTTT	CAGGLAGGSDTQYF
.	.	TRBV30	TRBJ1-2	TGTGCCGGGGGACGGTTAGCTAACTATGGCTACACCTTC	CAGGRLANYGYTF
.	TRBD1	TRBV4-3	TRBJ1-5	TGCGCCAGCAGCCAAGCGGTATGGACAGGGAGCAATCAGCCCCAGCATTTT	CASSQAVWTGSNQPQHF
.	.	TRBV7-2	TRBJ2-1	TGTGCCAGCAGCTTAAGTCGGGATGAGCAGTTCTTC	CASSLSRDEQFF
.	.	TRBV7-9	TRBJ1-2	TGTGCCAGCAGCTTAGTCGTAGGGGGACCCTATGGCTACACCTTC	CASSLVVGGPYGYTF
.	TRBD1	TRBV6-5	TRBJ2-7	TGTGCCAGCAGTTACTCGAATCAGGGGGCGCGCTACGAGCAGTACTTC	CASSYSNQGARYEQYF
.	TRBD1	TRBV5-4	TRBJ1-3	TGTGCCAGCACACCCGACAGGGAGGACACCATATATTTT	CASTPDREDTIYF
few	.	TRBV9	TRBJ1-3	TGTGCCAGCAGCCCAAACGGGGGCACCATATATTTT	CASSPNGGTIYF